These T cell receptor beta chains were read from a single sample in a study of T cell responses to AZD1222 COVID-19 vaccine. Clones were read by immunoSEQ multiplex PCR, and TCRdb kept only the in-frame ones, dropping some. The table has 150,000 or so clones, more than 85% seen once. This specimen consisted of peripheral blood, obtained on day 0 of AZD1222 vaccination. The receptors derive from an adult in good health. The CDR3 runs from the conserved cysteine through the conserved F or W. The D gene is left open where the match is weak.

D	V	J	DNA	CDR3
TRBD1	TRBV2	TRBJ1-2	TGTGCCAGCAGTGAACAGAGGACAGGGAGCTATGGCTACACCTTC	CASSEQRTGSYGYTF
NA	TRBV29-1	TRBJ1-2	TGCAGCGTTGCGGACAACGGCTACACCTTC	CSVADNGYTF
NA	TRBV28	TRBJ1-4	TGTGCCAGCAGTTTAAAGGGGCCTGAAAAACTGTTTTTT	CASSLKGPEKLFF
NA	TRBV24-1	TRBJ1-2	TGTGCCACCAGTGATCCGGGCTATGGCTACACCTTC	CATSDPGYGYTF
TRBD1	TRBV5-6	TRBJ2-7	TGTGCCAGCAGCTTGGTCTTTCAGGGGGTCTACGAGCAGTACTTC	CASSLVFQGVYEQYF
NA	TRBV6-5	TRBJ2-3	TGTGCCAGCAGTTACTCAATAGCGTTTGGCACAGATACGCAGTATTTT	CASSYSIAFGTDTQYF
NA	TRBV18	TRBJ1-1	TGTGCCAGCTCCGACAAGGGTTACACTGAAGCTTTCTTT	CASSDKGYTEAFF
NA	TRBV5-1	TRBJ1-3	TGCGCCAGCAGCCCGGATGGGGGTTACGGAAACACCATATATTTT	CASSPDGGYGNTIYF
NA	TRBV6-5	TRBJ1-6	TGTGCCACCAATGGTTCACCCCTCCACTTT	CATNGSPLHF
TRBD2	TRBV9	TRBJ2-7	TGTGCCAGCAGCCCTAGCGGGAGGGTGTACGAGCAGTACTTC	CASSPSGRVYEQYF
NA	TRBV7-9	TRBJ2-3	TGTGCCAGCAGCTTAGTCGCGGGGTCGGATACGCAGTATTTT	CASSLVAGSDTQYF
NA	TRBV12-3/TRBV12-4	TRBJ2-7	TGTGCCAGCTCGCGATCCCCCTCCTACGAGCAGTACTTC	CASSRSPSYEQYF
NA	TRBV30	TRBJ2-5	TGTGCCTGGAGTGTTGGGGGCGGAGAGACCCAGTACTTC	CAWSVGGGETQYF
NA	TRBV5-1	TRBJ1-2	TGCGCCAGCAGCTTGTGGCTGCCTAACTATGGCTACACCTTC	CASSLWLPNYGYTF
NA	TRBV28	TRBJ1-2	TGTGCCAGCAGTTCCCTCGGCCGACAGGATACTAACTATGGCTACACCTTC	CASSSLGRQDTNYGYTF
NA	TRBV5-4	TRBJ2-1	TGTGCCAGCAGCTTGGGGGGGAGAGAGCAGTTCTTC	CASSLGGREQFF